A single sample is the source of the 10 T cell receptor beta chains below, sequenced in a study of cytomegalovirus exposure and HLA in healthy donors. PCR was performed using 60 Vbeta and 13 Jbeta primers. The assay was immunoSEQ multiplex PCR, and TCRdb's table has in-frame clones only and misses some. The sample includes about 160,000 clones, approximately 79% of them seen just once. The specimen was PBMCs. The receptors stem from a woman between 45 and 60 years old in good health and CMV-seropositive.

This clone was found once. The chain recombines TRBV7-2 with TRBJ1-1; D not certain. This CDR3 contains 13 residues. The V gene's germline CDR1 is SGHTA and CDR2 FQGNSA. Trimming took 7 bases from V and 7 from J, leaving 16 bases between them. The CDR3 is CASILGDRREAFF. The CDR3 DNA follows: TGTGCCAGCATCCTCGGGGATCGGCGTGAAGCTTTCTTT. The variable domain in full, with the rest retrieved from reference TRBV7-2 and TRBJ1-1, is GAGVSQSPSNKVTEKGKDVELRCDPISGHTALYWYRQSLGQGLEFLIYFQGNSAPDKSGLPSDRFSAERTGGSVSTLTIQRTQQEDSAVYLCASILGDRREAFFGQGTRLTVV.

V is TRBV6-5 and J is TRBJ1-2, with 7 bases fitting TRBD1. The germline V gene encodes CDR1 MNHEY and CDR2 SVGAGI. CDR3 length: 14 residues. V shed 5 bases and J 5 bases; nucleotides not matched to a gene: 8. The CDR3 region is CASSEQGRGYGYTF. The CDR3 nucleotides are TGTGCCAGCAGTGAACAGGGGCGAGGGTATGGCTACACCTTC.

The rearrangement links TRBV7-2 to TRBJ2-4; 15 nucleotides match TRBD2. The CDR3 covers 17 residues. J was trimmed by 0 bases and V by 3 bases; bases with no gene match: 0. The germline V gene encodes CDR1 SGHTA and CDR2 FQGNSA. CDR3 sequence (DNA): TGTGCCAGCAGCTTGGGACTAGCGGGAGGAGCCAAAAACATTCAGTACTTC. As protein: CASSLGLAGGAKNIQYF.

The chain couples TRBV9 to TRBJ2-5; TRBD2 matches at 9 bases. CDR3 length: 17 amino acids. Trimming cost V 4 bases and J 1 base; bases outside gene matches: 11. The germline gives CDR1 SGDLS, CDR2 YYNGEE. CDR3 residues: CASSPRGGTSLQETQYF. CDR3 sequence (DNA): TGTGCCAGCAGCCCCCGTGGAGGGACTAGCCTCCAAGAGACCCAGTACTTC.

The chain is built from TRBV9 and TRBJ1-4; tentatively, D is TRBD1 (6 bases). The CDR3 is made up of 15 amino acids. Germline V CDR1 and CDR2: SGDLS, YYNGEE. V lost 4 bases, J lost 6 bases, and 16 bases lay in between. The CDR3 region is CASSPKQGLDEKLFF. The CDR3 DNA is TGTGCCAGCAGCCCGAAACAGGGTTTAGATGAAAAACTGTTTTTT.

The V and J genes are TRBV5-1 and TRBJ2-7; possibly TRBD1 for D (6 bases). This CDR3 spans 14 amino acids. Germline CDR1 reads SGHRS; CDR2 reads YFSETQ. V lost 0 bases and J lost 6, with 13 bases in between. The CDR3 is CASSLEGQMGEQYF. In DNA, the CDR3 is TGCGCCAGCAGCTTGGAGGGACAAATGGGCGAGCAGTACTTC.

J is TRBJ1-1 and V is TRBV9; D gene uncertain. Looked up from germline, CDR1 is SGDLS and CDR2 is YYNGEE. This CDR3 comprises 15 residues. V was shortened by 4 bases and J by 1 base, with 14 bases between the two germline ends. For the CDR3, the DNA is TGTGCCAGCAGCCCCACCTTGGCGGGGAACACTGAAGCTTTCTTT. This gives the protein CASSPTLAGNTEAFF.

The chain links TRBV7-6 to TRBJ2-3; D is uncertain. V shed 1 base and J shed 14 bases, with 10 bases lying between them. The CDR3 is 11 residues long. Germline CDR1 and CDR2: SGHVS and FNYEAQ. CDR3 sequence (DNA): TGTGCCAGCAGCTTAGGCGAAGCGTGGTATTTT. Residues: CASSLGEAWYF.

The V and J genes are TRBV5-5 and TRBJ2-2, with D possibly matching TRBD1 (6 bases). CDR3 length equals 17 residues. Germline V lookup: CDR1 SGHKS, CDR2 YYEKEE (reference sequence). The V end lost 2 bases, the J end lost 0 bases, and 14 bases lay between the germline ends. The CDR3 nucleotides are TGTGCCAGCAGCTTCCGGGACACGGTTTCGAACACCGGGGAGCTGTTTTTT. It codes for CASSFRDTVSNTGELFF.

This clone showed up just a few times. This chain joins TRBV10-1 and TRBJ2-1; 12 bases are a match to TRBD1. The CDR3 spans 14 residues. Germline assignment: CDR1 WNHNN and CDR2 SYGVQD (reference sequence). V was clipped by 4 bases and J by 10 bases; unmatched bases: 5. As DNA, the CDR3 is TGCGCCAGCAGTGGGGGGACAGGGGGCCGGGAGCAGTTCTTC. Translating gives CASSGGTGGREQFF.